This T cell receptor (beta chain) comes out of a study of blood T cell repertoires in COVID-19. Study overall: The study drew acute and convalescent COVID-19 samples from the United States, Italy and Spain. The analysed material was cDNA or gDNA that came from T cells, B-cell-depleted T cells, or PBMCs.

Germline V gives CDR1 SGHRS, CDR2 YFSETQ. V gave up 0 bases and J gave up 7 bases, with 19 bases separating them. This CDR3 has 17 residues. In the source study's methods: It was from reference gene primer amplification that nucleated cell counts were estimated. The table came from immunoSEQ multiplex PCR; TCRdb's copy has only in-frame clones and leaves some out. The V and J calls and clone size come from that table; D and trimming were worked out from the DNA. This sample has under 300,000 clones, with 83% found just once. Sequencing used peripheral blood. The TCR sequence derives from a human donor in a cohort sampled during active COVID-19. This rearrangement joins TRBV5-1 to TRBJ2-2; D might be TRBD2 (7 bases). This CDR3 reads CASSLAGGPPDGGELFF. CDR3 sequence (DNA): TGCGCCAGCAGCTTGGCCGGGGGGCCACCCGACGGCGGGGAGCTGTTTTTT.